This T cell receptor beta chain was sequenced in a study of Graves' ophthalmopathy and Graves' hyperthyroidism. Investigators amplified TCR beta CDR3 regions from RNA transcripts. First-round RT-PCR with HTBI primers preceded a second-round multiplex PCR. TCRdb fed the multiplex PCR reads into MiXCR, producing one record per CDR3 protein. The table records more than 150,000 distinct CDR3 sequences, more than 30% of them present only once. V was trimmed by 5 bases and J by 2 bases, leaving 15 bases between them. The germline gives CDR1 LGHNT, CDR2 FRNRAP. The CDR3 has 16 residues. This clonotype was seen many times. Moderate-to-severe activity, with CAS ≥3, NOSPECS ≥4 and duration under 3 months, characterized the donors with ophthalmopathy. It was on clinical symptoms, serum thyroxine, TRAb, thyroid ultrasound and orbital computed tomography that diagnosis relied. As the starting material, 8 to 10 ml of fresh peripheral blood yielded the PBMCs.

The TCR originated in a woman in her 40s with Graves' ophthalmopathy. This chain joins TRBV12-5 and TRBJ2-2; D is undetermined. The sequenced material came from peripheral blood. In DNA form, the CDR3 reads TGTGCTAGTGGTGGGCCTGCGGACGATAACACCGGGGAGCTGTTTTTT. Translating gives CASGGPADDNTGELFF.